The 32 T cell receptor beta chains below come from one sample, sequenced in a study of T cell responses to AZD1222 COVID-19 vaccine (dated by TCRdb to the early 2020s). The time point label corresponds to: about 28 days (+/-7) after the second vaccine dose. The library was generated by the immunoSEQ multiplex PCR assay. Imported from immuneACCESS, the table was reduced by TCRdb to in-frame sequences with V and J called. These copies leave out some clones; in studies compared against another copy, an unresolved V gene accounts for under half, and the cause of the remainder is not known. The sample table lists approximately 110,000 clones, about 87% of them with a count of one. 5.5% to 7.5% of the sample comes from the top ten. The source was peripheral blood, collected 28 days after the second AZD1222 dose. All receptors come from an adult who received the AZD1222 COVID-19 vaccine.

The chain combines TRBV19 with TRBJ1-5; a possible D gene is TRBD1 (5 bases). Germline CDR1 reads LNHDA; CDR2 reads SQIVND (reference sequence). Trimming stripped 4 bases from V and 2 bases from J, with 9 bases between. This CDR3 is built from 14 residues. CDR3: CASSTREGNQPQHF. The CDR3 bases are TGTGCCAGTAGTACCAGGGAAGGCAATCAGCCCCAGCATTTT.

This clone was observed a few times. In DNA form, the CDR3 reads TGTGCCAGCAGTTTTCTTTTTGGGGGGATGCCCTACGAGCAGTACTTC. Its translation is CASSFLFGGMPYEQYF. The chain couples TRBV28 to TRBJ2-7; D may be TRBD2 (6 bases). The germline V gene encodes CDR1 MDHEN and CDR2 SYDVKM. Trimming left V 3 bases short and J 2 bases short, with 17 bases between. CDR3 size: 16 residues.

The sample holds a few counts of this clone. V gene TRBV12-3 or TRBV12-4 combines with J gene TRBJ1-5; D call uncertain. The CDR3 runs to 12 residues. Trimming took 3 bases from V and 8 from J, leaving 8 bases between them. As DNA, the CDR3 is TGTGCCAGCAGTTTCGGGGAGGAGCCCCAGCATTTT. It encodes CASSFGEEPQHF.

In DNA, the CDR3 is TGTGCCAGTAGCCGGACTGCTAATCAGCCCCAGCATTTT. Protein sequence: CASSRTANQPQHF. V usage is TRBV19 and J usage is TRBJ1-5; unclear D gene. Germline CDR1 is LNHDA and CDR2 is SQIVND (reference sequence). The CDR3 is 13 amino acids. V lost 6 bases and J lost 4, with 10 bases in between.

Turning to this clone: The junction and the germline gene differ at one end; a read error may be behind it. The chain combines TRBV7-7 with TRBJ1-1, with D unresolved. The germline V gene encodes CDR1 SSHAT and CDR2 FNYEAQ (reference sequence). The CDR3 covers 13 residues. Written as DNA, the CDR3 is TGTGCTAGCAGCTTAGTTTTGAACACTGAAGCTTTCTTT. Its protein product is CASSLVLNTEAFF.

J is TRBJ2-5 and V is TRBV7-8; the D gene is possibly TRBD2 (6 bases). Judging by the DNA end, TRBJ2-7 fits better; the J call may be wrong. CDR1 and CDR2 from the germline V gene are SGHVS and FQNEAQ. The CDR3 covers 15 residues. CDR3 protein: CASSLSGSGAYEQYF. The CDR3 DNA sequence: TGTGCCAGCAGCTTATCAGGGTCGGGGGCCTACGAGCAGTACTTC.

This rearrangement joins TRBV10-3 to TRBJ2-3; weak D call: TRBD1 (5 bases). The germline V gene encodes CDR1 ENHRY and CDR2 SYGVKD. The V and J ends lost 10 bases and 3 bases respectively, with 14 bases between them. The CDR3 totals 13 residues. The CDR3 DNA sequence: TGTGCCAGCACAGGTTTTGGGACAGATACGCAGTATTTT. Its translation: CASTGFGTDTQYF.

The chain is built from TRBV2 and TRBJ1-2; D not resolved. The germline V and J ends were trimmed by 7 bases and 2 bases, with 14 bases remaining between them. Germline CDR1 SNHLY, CDR2 FYNNEI. This CDR3 contains 14 residues. The CDR3, as DNA: TGTGCCAGCAATCGAGGCGGCCTCAACTATGGCTACACCTTC. Residues: CASNRGGLNYGYTF. Looking up the rest from reference TRBV2 and TRBJ1-2 gives the full variable domain: EPEVTQTPSHQVTQMGQEVILRCVPISNHLYFYWYRQILGQKVEFLVSFYNNEISEKSEIFDDQFSVERPDGSNFTLKIRSTKLEDSAMYFCASNRGGLNYGYTFGSGTRLTVV.

The V call is TRBV10-3, the J call TRBJ2-2, with D tentatively TRBD1 or TRBD2 (6 bases each). Trimming took off 6 bases at V and 5 bases at J, with 10 bases between the two ends. Germline V CDR1 and CDR2: ENHRY, SYGVKD. This CDR3 is built from 13 residues. The CDR3 coding sequence is TGTGCCATCAGCGGGGGCAGGACCGGGGAGCTGTTTTTT. Protein sequence: CAISGGRTGELFF.

This clone was seen more than once but under ten times. The V gene is TRBV5-5, the J gene TRBJ2-1, with D unresolved. Per the germline V gene, CDR1 is SGHKS and CDR2 is YYEKEE (reference sequence). The CDR3 is 15 amino acids. V gave up 0 bases and J gave up 1 base, with 8 bases separating them. CDR3 coding DNA: TGTGCCAGCAGCTTGGCCAGGTTGTCCTACAATGAGCAGTTCTTC. Amino acid sequence: CASSLARLSYNEQFF.

The rearrangement links TRBV10-3 to TRBJ2-2; D ambiguous. Germline CDR1 and CDR2: ENHRY and SYGVKD. The V end lost 7 bases, the J end lost 7 bases, and 7 bases lay between the germline ends. The CDR3 sequence is 11 residues long. The CDR3: CAIKEDGELFF. The DNA for the CDR3 is TGTGCCATCAAGGAAGACGGGGAGCTGTTTTTT.

This sequence joins TRBV6-1 and TRBJ2-3, with D possibly being TRBD1 (5 bases). In germline, CDR1 is MNHNS, CDR2 SASEGT. V was pared by 2 bases and J by 3 bases, with 15 bases between. The CDR3 consists of 16 residues. For the CDR3, the DNA is TGTGCCAGCAGTGAAAATATTGCAGGGAAAACAGATACGCAGTATTTT. It specifies CASSENIAGKTDTQYF.

The chain is built from TRBV6-5 and TRBJ1-2, with a tentative D call TRBD1 (6 bases). Trimming left V 7 bases short and J 0 bases short, with 15 bases between. Germline-derived CDR1 and CDR2 are MNHEY and SVGAGI. The CDR3 covers 15 residues. The CDR3 DNA is TGTGCCAGCAAGGGGGGCGGAGTAGCTAACTATGGCTACACCTTC. It yields the protein CASKGGGVANYGYTF.

The chain combines TRBV6-5 with TRBJ2-1; no clear D. V lost 6 bases and J lost 7, with 13 bases in between. The CDR3 extends over 13 amino acids. Germline CDR1 is MNHEY and CDR2 is SVGAGI. This chain's CDR3 is CASRISSLNEQFF. For the CDR3, the DNA is TGTGCCAGCAGGATTAGCTCCCTAAATGAGCAGTTCTTC.

The chain uses TRBV19 and TRBJ1-5; D unresolved. Germline CDR1 reads LNHDA; CDR2 reads SQIVND (reference sequence). CDR3 length: 14 residues. V lost 4 bases to trimming and J lost 3 bases, with 10 bases between them. CDR3 amino acids: CASSSKADNQPQHF. CDR3 nucleotide sequence: TGTGCCAGTAGTAGTAAGGCAGACAATCAGCCCCAGCATTTT.

CDR3 coding DNA: TGTGCCAGCAGCTTTGCGGGAAACACCGGGGAGCTGTTTTTT. Amino acid sequence: CASSFAGNTGELFF. The rearrangement uses TRBV11-3 and TRBJ2-2; D is possibly TRBD2 (6 bases). Germline lookup yields CDR1 SGHNT and CDR2 YENEEA. This CDR3 has 14 residues. Trimming stripped 3 bases from V and 2 bases from J, with 7 bases between.

This clone has only one observation. The V and J genes are TRBV7-3 and TRBJ2-3; D unclear. With 8 bases removed from V and 5 bases from J, the gap between germline ends came to 14 bases. The germline V gene has CDR1 SGHTA and CDR2 FQGTGA. This CDR3 comprises 13 residues. CDR3 DNA: TGTGCCAGCGCCGCAATCTATGGAGATACGCAGTATTTT. It yields the protein CASAAIYGDTQYF. Complete variable domain (other parts from reference TRBV7-3 and TRBJ2-3): GAGVSQTPSNKVTEKGKYVELRCDPISGHTALYWYRQSLGQGPEFLIYFQGTGAADDSGLPNDRFFAVRPEGSVSTLKIQRTERGDSAVYLCASAAIYGDTQYFGPGTRLTVL.

The chain combines TRBV20-1 with TRBJ2-5; a possible D gene is TRBD2 (7 bases). The germline gives CDR1 DFQATT, CDR2 SNEGSKA (reference sequence). Trimming cost V 3 bases and J 5 bases, with 25 bases left between them. The CDR3 spans 17 residues. The CDR3 region is CSASGPKRGGSSETQYF. CDR3 bases: TGCAGTGCTAGTGGCCCCAAAAGGGGGGGTTCCTCCGAGACCCAGTACTTC.

V gene TRBV6-1 combines with J gene TRBJ1-5; D not resolved. V lost 1 base, J lost 9 bases, and 10 bases lay in between. CDR1 is MNHNS, CDR2 SASEGT, per germline. The CDR3 is made up of 13 amino acids. The DNA for the CDR3 is TGTGCCAGCAGTGAAGACCTCGTGAGGCCCCAGCATTTT. Protein: CASSEDLVRPQHF.

The chain combines TRBV2 with TRBJ1-1, with unresolved D. Germline values: CDR1 SNHLY, CDR2 FYNNEI. The CDR3 extends over 13 amino acids. V was clipped by 4 bases and J by 0 bases, with 6 bases between them. The CDR3 bases are TGTGCCAGCAGTGTTTCCATGAACACTGAAGCTTTCTTT. Residues: CASSVSMNTEAFF.

The chain carries TRBV24-1 and TRBJ1-5; unclear D gene. Germline values: CDR1 KGHDR, CDR2 SFDVKD. The V and J ends lost 3 bases and 1 base respectively, with 9 bases between them. The CDR3 runs to 15 residues. The CDR3 reads CATSDPRGSNQPQHF. The CDR3 DNA reads TGTGCCACCAGTGATCCCCGAGGGAGCAATCAGCCCCAGCATTTT.

The chain joins TRBV5-6 to TRBJ2-7, with 9 bases matching TRBD2. Germline V gene lookup returns CDR1 SGHDT and CDR2 YYEEEE. Losses at the gene ends were 4 bases for V and 4 bases for J; bases not matched to a gene: 9. The CDR3 is made up of 15 amino acids. The CDR3 DNA sequence: TGTGCCAGCAGCGTAAACGCGGGGGGGCCGTACGAGCAGTACTTC. Residues: CASSVNAGGPYEQYF.

This clone was counted a single time. The rearrangement links TRBV7-2 to TRBJ2-5, with 8 positions matching TRBD2. After removal of 0 bases from V and 5 bases from J, the junction contained 5 bases not matched to a gene. CDR3 length: 15 residues. The germline V gene has CDR1 SGHTA and CDR2 FQGNSA. The CDR3 reads CASSLARGGHETQYF. In DNA form, the CDR3 reads TGTGCCAGCAGCTTAGCACGGGGGGGCCATGAGACCCAGTACTTC.

The chain combines TRBV2 with TRBJ1-3; D gene uncertain. Between the trimmed V and J ends, which lost 2 bases and 6 bases, there was a span of 5 bases. CDR3 length: 12 amino acids. Germline V gene data show CDR1 as SNHLY and CDR2 as FYNNEI. The CDR3 region has the DNA TGTGCCAGCAGTGAATTGGTAAACACCATATATTTT. Its protein product is CASSELVNTIYF.

This clone was found a few times. The J gene is TRBJ2-1, the V gene TRBV1. TRBV1 is a pseudogene segment. The CDR3 is 12 amino acids. The CDR3 DNA sequence: TGCACCAGCCGACGAGGGGATAATGAGCAGTTCTTC. It translates to CTSRRGDNEQFF.

This sequence joins TRBV19 and TRBJ1-4; D gene ambiguous. The CDR3 is made up of 15 amino acids. Looked up from germline, CDR1 is LNHDA and CDR2 is SQIVND (reference sequence). V gave up 2 bases and J gave up 8 bases, with 15 bases separating them. The CDR3 region is CASSISATRTEKLFF. CDR3 sequence (DNA): TGTGCCAGTAGTATATCCGCGACTCGGACCGAAAAACTGTTTTTT.

The rearrangement uses TRBV7-3 and TRBJ1-3; perhaps TRBD1 as D (5 bases). CDR1 is SGHTA, CDR2 FQGTGA, per germline. The CDR3 totals 18 residues. V was clipped by 2 bases and J by 0 bases, with 17 bases between them. CDR3: CASSLELEGHCSGNTIYF. CDR3 sequence (DNA): TGTGCCAGCAGCTTAGAATTGGAGGGGCACTGCTCTGGAAACACCATATATTTT. The full variable domain, in which reference TRBV7-3 and TRBJ1-3 provide the parts outside the CDR3, is GAGVSQTPSNKVTEKGKYVELRCDPISGHTALYWYRQSLGQGPEFLIYFQGTGAADDSGLPNDRFFAVRPEGSVSTLKIQRTERGDSAVYLCASSLELEGHCSGNTIYFGEGSWLTVV.

This chain joins TRBV3-1 (or the pseudogene TRBV3-2) and TRBJ2-3, with D unclear. The CDR3 is 20 residues long. The germline V gene encodes CDR1 LGHDT and CDR2 YNNKEL (reference sequence). Trimming removed 2 bases at V and 4 bases at J, with 28 bases between. CDR3 residues: CASSQSQLGGSLYPPDTQYF. The CDR3 DNA is TGTGCCAGCAGCCAAAGTCAGTTGGGTGGGTCCCTATATCCGCCAGATACGCAGTATTTT.

This clone was counted a few times. The V call is TRBV4-1, the J call TRBJ2-7; 14 bases fit TRBD2. Losses at the gene ends were 3 bases for V and 2 bases for J; bases not matched to a gene: 6. The CDR3 sequence is 17 residues long. Germline assignment: CDR1 MGHRA and CDR2 YSYEKL. DNA for the CDR3: TGCGCCAGCAGCCAGAGGACTAGCGGGGGGAACGCCTACGAGCAGTACTTC. It translates to CASSQRTSGGNAYEQYF.

The V and J genes are TRBV5-1 and TRBJ2-5, with 8 bases lining up with TRBD1. The V and J ends lost 0 bases and 5 bases, in that order; junction bases with no gene match: 0. This CDR3 has 13 residues. Germline V gives CDR1 SGHRS, CDR2 YFSETQ. CDR3 sequence: CASSLGDRETQYF. The CDR3 DNA is TGCGCCAGCAGCTTGGGGGACAGGGAGACCCAGTACTTC.

The V and J genes are TRBV11-2 and TRBJ1-2; D is unclear. Between the trimmed V and J ends, which lost 3 bases and 1 base, there was a span of 6 bases. This CDR3 spans 13 amino acids. CDR1 and CDR2 from the germline V gene are SGHAT and FQNNGV. In nucleotides, the CDR3 is TGTGCCAGCAGCTTTGAGGTTAACTATGGCTACACCTTC. This codes for CASSFEVNYGYTF.

There are a few counts of this clone. The chain couples TRBV18 to TRBJ1-2; TRBD1 agrees at 9 bases. Germline-derived CDR1 and CDR2 are KGHSH and LQKENI. The junction had 5 bases not matched to a gene; V was cut back by 3 bases and J by 3 bases. CDR3 length equals 15 residues. The CDR3 loop is CASSPGQGLYYGYTF. CDR3 DNA: TGTGCCAGCTCACCCGGACAGGGGCTCTACTATGGCTACACCTTC.